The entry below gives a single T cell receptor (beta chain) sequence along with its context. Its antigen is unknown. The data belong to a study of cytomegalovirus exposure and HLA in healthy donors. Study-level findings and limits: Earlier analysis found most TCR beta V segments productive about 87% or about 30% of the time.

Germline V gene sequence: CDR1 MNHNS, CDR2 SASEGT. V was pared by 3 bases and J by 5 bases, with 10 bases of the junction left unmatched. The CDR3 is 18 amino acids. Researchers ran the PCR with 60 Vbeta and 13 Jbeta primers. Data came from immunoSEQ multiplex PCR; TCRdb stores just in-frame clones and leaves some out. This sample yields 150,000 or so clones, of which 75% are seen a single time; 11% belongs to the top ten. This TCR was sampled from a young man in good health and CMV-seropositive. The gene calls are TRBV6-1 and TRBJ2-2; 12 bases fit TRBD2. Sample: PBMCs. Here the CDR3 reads CASSDYRLAGVSTGELFF. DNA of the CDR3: TGTGCCAGCAGTGACTACCGACTAGCGGGAGTTAGTACCGGGGAGCTGTTTTTT.